The T cell receptor (beta chain) described here comes from a study of CD8 T cells in ankylosing spondylitis. This clonotype was recorded a few times. Antigen unknown. Scientists made TCR beta libraries using quantitative 5'-RACE with molecular barcodes. TCRdb analysed the 5' RACE reads with MiXCR anew, one entry per CDR3 protein. The data show about 400,000 distinct CDR3 sequences, approximately 20% seen once. Trimming cost V 4 bases and J 7 bases; bases outside gene matches: 7. The CDR3 runs 13 residues. Germline V gene lookup returns CDR1 DFQATT and CDR2 SNEGSKA (reference sequence). Regarding the study as a whole: It appeared that ankylosing spondylitis blood was characterized by a TCR beta motif of several highly homologous variants. Reportedly, significant enrichment of disease-linked clones occurred in matched ankylosing spondylitis synovial fluid. The disease-linked clones had a CD8+ phenotype and low blood frequencies. Existing reports had already noted some motif variants in reactive arthritis synovial fluid and blood.

This chain connects TRBV20-1 to TRBJ2-7; 10 bases align to TRBD1. The specimen sequenced was blood, either unsorted or a sorted T cell fraction (not recorded which). The sequence was obtained from a male donor with ankylosing spondylitis. Written as DNA, the CDR3 is TGCAGTGCTAAAGACAGGGGGCTGGGGGAGCAGTACTTC. It translates to CSAKDRGLGEQYF.